Listed below are T cell receptor beta chains from one sample, sequenced in a study of T cells in narcolepsy. Sequencing was performed with immunoSEQ multiplex PCR; in TCRdb, only in-frame clones are kept and a portion is missing. The sample carries approximately 25,000 clones, 78% recorded once. The sequenced sample was CD45RA- memory CD4+ T cells from PBMCs. The receptors shown here come from a human donor with narcolepsy. The CDR3 runs from the conserved cysteine through the conserved F or W. A D gene is named only where the DNA matches it firmly. The listing skips clone size in some rows; elsewhere it reads once, few, many or a size class.

cdr3_aa | cdr3_nt | d_call | j_call | clone_size | v_call
CASSLAGLSYEQYF | TGTGCCAGCAGTTTGGCAGGTCTTTCCTACGAGCAGTACTTC | . | TRBJ2-7 | . | TRBV27
CATSRDGGAWGETQYF | TGTGCCACCAGCAGAGACGGCGGGGCTTGGGGAGAGACCCAGTACTTC | . | TRBJ2-5 | . | TRBV15
CASSNNYEQYF | TGCGCCAGCAGTAACAACTACGAGCAGTACTTC | . | TRBJ2-7 | few | TRBV10-1
CAWRAGPFSGNTIYF | TGTGCCTGGAGAGCCGGACCGTTCTCTGGAAACACCATATATTTT | . | TRBJ1-3 | . | TRBV30
CASSSGHLTGELFF | TGTGCCAGCAGCTCGGGACACCTCACCGGGGAGCTGTTTTTT | . | TRBJ2-2 | . | TRBV7-3
CAGPRGEQYF | TGTGCCGGCCCCCGTGGCGAGCAGTACTTC | . | TRBJ2-7 | . | TRBV19
CASSFKSGTILFNEQFF | TGTGCCAGCAGTTTTAAGTCCGGGACTATCCTCTTCAATGAGCAGTTCTTC | TRBD2 | TRBJ2-1 | . | TRBV7-9
CASSWTSGNTGELFF | TGCGCCAGCTCCTGGACTAGCGGGAACACCGGGGAGCTGTTTTTT | TRBD2 | TRBJ2-2 | . | TRBV5-1
CASSYSAGREDEQYF | TGTGCCAGCAGTTACTCAGCAGGGAGGGAAGACGAGCAGTACTTC | TRBD2 | TRBJ2-7 | few | TRBV6-6
CATAGQGFNYGYTF | TGTGCCACTGCGGGACAGGGGTTTAACTATGGCTACACCTTC | TRBD1 | TRBJ1-2 | . | TRBV6-6
CASSPGLRSSYNSPLHF | TGTGCCAGCAGCCCGGGATTACGCAGCTCCTATAATTCACCCCTCCACTTT | . | TRBJ1-6 | . | TRBV11-3
CASSKVPGTGRFSYYGYTF | TGTGCCAGCAGCAAAGTTCCCGGGACAGGGAGGTTTTCGTACTATGGCTACACCTTC | . | TRBJ1-2 | once | TRBV21-1
CASSPGGQGQVEQYF | TGTGCCAGCTCACCGGGGGGGCAGGGGCAGGTCGAGCAGTACTTC | . | TRBJ2-7 | . | TRBV18
CASSLDQQGHEQFF | TGTGCCAGCAGCTTAGATCAACAGGGGCATGAGCAGTTCTTC | TRBD1 | TRBJ2-1 | . | TRBV11-2
CASRQTGVNEQYF | TGTGCCAGCAGGCAGACAGGGGTGAACGAGCAGTACTTC | TRBD1 | TRBJ2-7 | medium-sized | TRBV5-8
CASSPHGGANTGELFF | TGTGCCAGCAGCCCTCATGGGGGCGCGAACACCGGGGAGCTGTTTTTT | . | TRBJ2-2 | . | TRBV7-3
CASSRNSGGGSGGYTF | TGTGCCAGCAGTCGAAACTCCGGGGGCGGGTCGGGTGGCTACACCTTC | . | TRBJ1-2 | . | TRBV25-1
CASSWTGGGSPLHF | TGCGCCAGCAGCTGGACAGGGGGCGGTTCACCCCTCCACTTT | TRBD1 | TRBJ1-6 | . | TRBV5-1
CASSPGRNTEAFF | TGTGCCAGCAGTCCAGGCCGGAACACTGAAGCTTTCTTT | . | TRBJ1-1 | . | TRBV6-1
CASTQGGGYTF | TGCGCCAGCACCCAGGGGGGTGGCTACACCTTC | TRBD1 | TRBJ1-2 | few | TRBV10-2
CASSPPGRSSYEQYF | TGTGCCAGCAGTCCCCCGGGGAGGAGCTCCTACGAGCAGTACTTC | . | TRBJ2-7 | . | TRBV6-6
CASKKSGRAKEKLFF | TGTGCCAGTAAGAAGTCAGGAAGGGCCAAAGAAAAACTGTTTTTT | . | TRBJ1-4 | few | TRBV19
CSVDVGTGGNYGYTF | TGCAGCGTTGATGTAGGGACAGGGGGGAACTATGGCTACACCTTC | TRBD1 | TRBJ1-2 | . | TRBV29-1
CASSEVPRGWRDGYTF | TGCGCCAGCAGTGAGGTTCCGAGGGGCTGGAGGGATGGCTACACCTTC | . | TRBJ1-2 | . | TRBV10-1
CSVEMDMRPDTQYF | TGCAGCGTTGAAATGGATATGAGGCCAGATACGCAGTATTTT | . | TRBJ2-3 | . | TRBV29-1
CASSQEGTFQETQYF | TGCGCCAGCAGCCAAGAGGGGACTTTCCAAGAGACCCAGTACTTC | . | TRBJ2-5 | few | TRBV4-1
CAWSVGRDNYGYTF | TGTGCCTGGAGTGTAGGCAGAGATAACTATGGCTACACCTTC | . | TRBJ1-2 | . | TRBV30
CASSKGVQGYGYTF | TGTGCCAGCAGCAAAGGAGTACAGGGGTATGGCTACACCTTC | TRBD1 | TRBJ1-2 | . | TRBV14
CASSKDMWAGANVLTF | TGTGCCAGCAGCAAAGACATGTGGGCTGGGGCCAACGTCCTGACTTTC | . | TRBJ2-6 | . | TRBV21-1
CASSYPGEEETQYF | TGTGCCAGCAGTTACCCAGGGGAGGAGGAGACCCAGTACTTC | . | TRBJ2-5 | . | TRBV6-6
CASSHQAGVNEQYF | TGTGCCAGCAGCCATCAGGCGGGCGTCAACGAGCAGTACTTC | . | TRBJ2-7 | . | TRBV11-3
CASSEQGVYGYTF | TGTGCCAGCAGCGAACAGGGGGTCTATGGCTACACCTTC | TRBD1 | TRBJ1-2 | . | TRBV11-3
CASSLHSHQYSNQPQHF | TGCGCCAGCAGCTTGCACAGCCACCAATATAGCAATCAGCCCCAGCATTTT | . | TRBJ1-5 | . | TRBV5-1
CASSHPSISSYNEQFF | TGTGCCAGCAGTCACCCGTCTATTAGCTCCTACAATGAGCAGTTCTTC | . | TRBJ2-1 | . | TRBV27
CASSKPKGWGTYEQYF | TGTGCCAGCAGCAAACCTAAGGGTTGGGGAACCTACGAGCAGTACTTC | . | TRBJ2-7 | . | TRBV27
CASSFQETQYF | TGCGCCAGCAGCTTCCAAGAGACCCAGTACTTC | . | TRBJ2-5 | . | TRBV5-1
CASSYRDAGNTIYF | TGTGCCAGCAGTTACCGGGACGCCGGAAACACCATATATTTT | . | TRBJ1-3 | few | TRBV6-6
CASSGQGTDTQYF | TGTGCCAGCAGTGGTCAGGGCACAGATACGCAGTATTTT | . | TRBJ2-3 | . | TRBV25-1